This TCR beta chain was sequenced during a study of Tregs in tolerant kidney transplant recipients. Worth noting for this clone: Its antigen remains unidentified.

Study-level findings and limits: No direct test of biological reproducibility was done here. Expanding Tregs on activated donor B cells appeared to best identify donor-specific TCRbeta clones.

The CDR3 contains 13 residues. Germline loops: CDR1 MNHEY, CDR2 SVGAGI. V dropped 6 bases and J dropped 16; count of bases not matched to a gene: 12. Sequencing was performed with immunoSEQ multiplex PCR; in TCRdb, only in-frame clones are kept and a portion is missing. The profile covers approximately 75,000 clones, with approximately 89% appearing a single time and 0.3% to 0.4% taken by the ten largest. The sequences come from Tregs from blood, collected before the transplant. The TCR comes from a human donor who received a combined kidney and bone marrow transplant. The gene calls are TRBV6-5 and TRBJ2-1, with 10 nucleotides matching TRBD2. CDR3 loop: CASRDRASGRLFF. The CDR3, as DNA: TGTGCCAGCAGGGATAGGGCTAGCGGGAGACTATTCTTC.